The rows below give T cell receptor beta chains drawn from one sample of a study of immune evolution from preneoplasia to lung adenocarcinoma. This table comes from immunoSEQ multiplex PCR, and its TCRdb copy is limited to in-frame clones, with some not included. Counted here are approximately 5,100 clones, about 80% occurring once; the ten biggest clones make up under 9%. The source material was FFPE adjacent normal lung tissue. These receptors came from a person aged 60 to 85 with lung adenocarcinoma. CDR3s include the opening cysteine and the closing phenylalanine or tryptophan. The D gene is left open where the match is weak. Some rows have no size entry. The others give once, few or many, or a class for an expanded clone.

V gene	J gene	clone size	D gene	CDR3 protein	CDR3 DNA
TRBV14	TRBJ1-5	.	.	CASSQGGPGANQPQHF	TGTGCCAGCAGCCAAGGGGGGCCAGGGGCAAATCAGCCCCAGCATTTT
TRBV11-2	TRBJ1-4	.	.	CASSSISRAGQSNEKLFF	TGTGCCAGCAGCTCCATTAGTCGGGCAGGGCAGAGTAATGAAAAACTGTTTTTT
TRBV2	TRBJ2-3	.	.	CASTGGRSGTDTQYF	TGTGCCAGCACGGGCGGCCGATCTGGCACAGATACGCAGTATTTT
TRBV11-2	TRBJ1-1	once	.	CASSSTVNTEAFF	TGTGCCAGCAGCTCGACAGTGAACACTGAAGCTTTCTTT
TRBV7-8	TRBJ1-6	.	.	CASSLTGDGYSPLHF	TGTGCCAGCAGCTTAACTGGGGATGGATATTCACCCCTCCACTTT
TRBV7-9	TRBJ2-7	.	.	CASSPTRTASYEQYF	TGTGCCAGCAGCCCTACCCGGACAGCCTCCTACGAGCAGTACTTC
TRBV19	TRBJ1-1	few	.	CASSMEVTEAFF	TGTGCCAGTAGTATGGAGGTGACTGAAGCTTTCTTT
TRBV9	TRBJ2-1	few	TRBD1	CASSVQALQGLGNNEQFF	TGTGCCAGCAGCGTACAGGCTCTACAGGGGTTGGGGAACAATGAGCAGTTCTTC
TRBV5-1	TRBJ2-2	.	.	CASSLSQGNTGELFF	TGCGCCAGCAGCTTGTCACAGGGCAACACCGGGGAGCTGTTTTTT
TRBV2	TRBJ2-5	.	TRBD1	CASRRDSAETQYF	TGTGCCAGCAGAAGGGACAGTGCAGAGACCCAGTACTTC
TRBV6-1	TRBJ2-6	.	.	CASSEGFSGANVLTF	TGTGCCAGCAGTGAAGGATTTTCCGGGGCCAACGTCCTGACTTTC
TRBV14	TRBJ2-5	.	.	CASSQGGGTRGTQYF	TGTGCCAGCAGCCAAGGTGGCGGGACTCGGGGGACCCAGTACTTC
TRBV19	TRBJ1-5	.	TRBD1	CASSIFPPQDRGGQPQHF	TGTGCCAGTAGTATATTCCCCCCTCAGGACAGGGGGGGCCAGCCCCAGCATTTT
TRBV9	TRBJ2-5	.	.	CASSVGDLRLQETQYF	TGTGCCAGCAGCGTAGGGGACCTCAGGCTACAAGAGACCCAGTACTTC
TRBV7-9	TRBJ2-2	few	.	CASSLDGNTGELFF	TGTGCCAGCAGCCTGGACGGTAACACCGGGGAGCTGTTTTTT
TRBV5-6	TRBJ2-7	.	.	CASSSGAMGAYEQYF	TGTGCCAGCAGCTCGGGGGCAATGGGGGCTTACGAGCAGTACTTC